This TCR beta chain was found in a study of lymphopenia after photon versus proton radiotherapy. Only in-frame clones appear in the TCRdb table, and some are missing; sequencing was by immunoSEQ multiplex PCR. The sample yields approximately 65,000 clones, about nine tenths seen once. As for this clone: What it recognizes is unknown.

V lost 6 bases and J lost 8, with 19 bases in between. There are 13 residues in the CDR3. Germline loops: CDR1 GTSNPN, CDR2 SVGIG (reference sequence). The study's findings and limits: In patients who died, overall survival fell as post-nadir TCR diversity dropped more. Only patients who died were analyzed for survival; proton advantage is unproven. Under photons, naive T cells and diversity fell while effector/memory populations rose.

The TCR sequence derives from a man older than 75 with esophageal cancer. The chain combines TRBV30 with TRBJ1-2; tentatively, D is TRBD1 (5 bases). The input for sequencing was peripheral blood, taken from a patient treated with proton-based radiotherapy. DNA of the CDR3: TGTGCCTGCAAAACAGGTTTTTCGATAGGCTACACCTTC. This translates into CACKTGFSIGYTF. Filled out from reference TRBV30 and TRBJ1-2, the complete variable domain reads SQTIHQWPATLVQPVGSPLSLECTVEGTSNPNLYWYRQAAGRGLQLLFYSVGIGQISSEVPQNLSASRPQDRQFILSSKKLLLSDSGFYLCACKTGFSIGYTFGSGTRLTVV.